This TCR beta chain was captured in a study of CD8+ T cells in alopecia areata. Notes on the study in general: Scalp clonality and expanded CD8+ clones among the top 100 were significantly decreased by tofacitinib.

A few counts support this clone. Its antigen is currently unknown. This sample's treatment: oral pan-JAK inhibitor, 5-10 mg twice daily. Samples from alopecia areata patients were lesional scalp punch biopsies and peripheral blood. cDNA reverse transcribed from extracted RNA served as the sequencing template. Assay: immunoSEQ multiplex PCR; the TCRdb copy retains only in-frame clones and omits some. The sample comprises 80,000 or so clones, approximately 72% of which are singletons, and 20% to 30% rests with the top ten. The sample consisted of CD8+ T cells sorted from blood, taken at week 24, from a patient treated with tofacitinib. The TCR originated in a human donor with alopecia areata.

The CDR3 sequence is CASSNPRHEMNTEAFF. CDR3 sequence (DNA): TGCGCCAGCAGCAATCCGAGACACGAAATGAACACTGAAGCTTTCTTT. The rearrangement joins TRBV5-1 to TRBJ1-1; D is unresolved. Germline CDR1 SGHRS, CDR2 YFSETQ. This CDR3 has 16 amino acids. Trimming took off 4 bases at V and 0 bases at J, with 16 bases between the two ends.